This T cell receptor (beta chain) came from a study of CD8+ T cells in alopecia areata. At the level of the study: Patients in the study were on tofacitinib for 6 to 18 months, then off it for 6 months. Study-level points and caveats: An increase in clonality over normal scalp was evident in lesional scalp, especially alopecia totalis/universalis.

Peripheral blood samples and lesional scalp punch biopsies were obtained from alopecia areata patients. Following extraction, RNA underwent reverse transcription to cDNA, which served as the sequencing template. Measured with immunoSEQ multiplex PCR; TCRdb has only the in-frame clones, and not every one. The sample includes under 250,000 clones, 57% of them seen just once. As to this clone: Its matching antigen is unknown.

V gave up 6 bases and J gave up 4 bases; unmatched junction bases: 2. The CDR3 contains 13 residues. CDR1 SNHLY and CDR2 FYNNEI come from the germline V gene. Sequenced material: CD4+ T cells sorted from blood, taken at week 0. The receptor's source is a human donor with alopecia areata. The chain recombines TRBV2 with TRBJ1-2; 10 positions agree with TRBD1. As DNA, the CDR3 is TGTGCCAGCAGCGGGACAGGGGTCTATGGCTACACCTTC. Protein sequence: CASSGTGVYGYTF.